One sample yielded the 9 T cell receptor beta chains listed below, sequenced in a study of blood T cell repertoires in COVID-19. Some clones are missing from TCRdb's copy, which holds only in-frame ones; the method was immunoSEQ multiplex PCR. This table holds approximately 91,000 clones, about three quarters found once. The sample consisted of peripheral blood. The receptor source for this set is a man in his sixties or seventies with acute or convalescent COVID-19.

This rearrangement joins TRBV10-3 to TRBJ2-2; 10 nucleotides agree with TRBD1. The germline V gene encodes CDR1 ENHRY and CDR2 SYGVKD. The V segment lost 7 bases and the J segment 8 bases; nucleotides outside the gene matches: 13. The CDR3 spans 16 residues. CDR3 coding DNA: TGTGCCATCACCCCCAGCCCGGGACAGGGGAAAGGGGAGCTGTTTTTT. This encodes CAITPSPGQGKGELFF.

The gene calls are TRBV28 and TRBJ2-1; D is undetermined. Germline loops: CDR1 MDHEN, CDR2 SYDVKM. The V end was cut by 4 bases, the J end by 7 bases, with 17 bases between. The CDR3 covers 15 residues. CDR3 sequence reads: CASSSLRLVRNEQFF. The CDR3 region has the DNA TGTGCCAGCAGTTCCCTTAGACTCGTCCGAAATGAGCAGTTCTTC.

The CDR3 here is CANFLRDRVFPLHF. The CDR3 nucleotides are TGTGCCAACTTCCTTAGGGACAGGGTATTCCCCCTCCACTTT. The chain is built from TRBV5-6 and TRBJ1-6; 9 bases align to TRBD1. With V trimmed by 9 bases and J by 13 bases, 14 bases remained unmatched. The CDR3 is 14 amino acids. Germline CDR1 SGHDT, CDR2 YYEEEE.

V and J are TRBV6-5 and TRBJ2-5; maybe TRBD1 (5 bases). Germline CDR1 is MNHEY and CDR2 is SVGAGI. V was clipped by 8 bases and J by 7 bases, with 14 bases between them. The CDR3 has 12 amino acids. As DNA, the CDR3 is TGTGCCAGCTTATTATCCCAGGGGACCCAGTACTTC. It codes for CASLLSQGTQYF.

The CDR3 nucleotides are TGTGCCAGTAGTATGGGGGACAGGCCTTTCTATGGCTACACCTTC. Its protein product is CASSMGDRPFYGYTF. This chain connects TRBV19 to TRBJ1-2, with 8 bases lining up with TRBD1. Germline V gene sequence: CDR1 LNHDA, CDR2 SQIVND (reference sequence). Trimming took 3 bases from V and 4 from J; bases not matched to a gene: 7. CDR3 size: 15 residues.

The chain has TRBV29-1 and TRBJ1-1; tentative D call: TRBD1 (6 bases). The CDR3 totals 12 residues. V dropped 7 bases and J dropped 7 bases, with 16 bases sitting between them. Germline lookup yields CDR1 SQVTM and CDR2 ANQGSEA. CDR3 nucleotides: TGCAGCGGGTACAGGGAAATTAGTGAAGCTTTCTTT. It is translated as CSGYREISEAFF.

This chain uses TRBV7-9 with TRBJ1-5, with D unresolved. V was shortened by 0 bases and J by 2 bases, with 5 bases between the two germline ends. The CDR3 spans 14 residues. Germline V gives CDR1 SEHNR, CDR2 FQNEAQ (reference sequence). CDR3 DNA sequence: TGTGCCAGCAGCTTAGCCGGGGGCAATCAGCCCCAGCATTTT. This encodes CASSLAGGNQPQHF.

The table lists this clone with a few counts. The V and J genes are TRBV5-1 and TRBJ1-2; 8 positions match TRBD1. The trim removed 6 bases at V and 2 bases at J, leaving 6 bases unmatched. Germline CDR1 SGHRS, CDR2 YFSETQ. The CDR3 is made up of 14 amino acids. CDR3 DNA sequence: TGCGCCAGCACCCCCAGGACAGGGAACTATGGCTACACCTTC. Its translation is CASTPRTGNYGYTF.

The gene calls are TRBV3-1 (or the pseudogene TRBV3-2) and TRBJ1-6; weak D call: TRBD1 (6 bases). This CDR3 has 13 amino acids. Germline lookup yields CDR1 LGHDT and CDR2 YNNKEL (reference sequence). The V and J ends lost 2 bases and 10 bases respectively, with 9 bases between them. As DNA, the CDR3 is TGTGCCAGCAGCCAAAACAGGGACTCACCCCTCCACTTT. Encoded protein: CASSQNRDSPLHF.